This passage covers 24 T cell receptor beta chains from one sample sequenced in a study of OX40 agonist ivuxolimab in advanced cancers. The table came from immunoSEQ multiplex PCR; TCRdb's copy has only in-frame clones and leaves some out. The sample yields around 69,000 clones, 70% to 90% seen once. Here the sequenced sample was CD4+ or CD8+ T cells sorted from blood, taken in a trial of the OX40 agonist ivuxolimab. All receptors derive from an adult with an advanced solid tumor such as melanoma, head and neck, liver or kidney cancer.

V and J are TRBV7-2 and TRBJ1-5; D ambiguous. Per the germline V gene, CDR1 is SGHTA and CDR2 is FQGNSA. Trimming left V 3 bases short and J 1 base short, with 7 bases between. The CDR3 runs 14 residues. The CDR3, as DNA: TGTGCCAGCAGCTTTGGGATGAGCAATCAGCCCCAGCATTTT. It codes for CASSFGMSNQPQHF. Combining the CDR3 with reference TRBV7-2 and TRBJ1-5 gives the whole variable domain GAGVSQSPSNKVTEKGKDVELRCDPISGHTALYWYRQSLGQGLEFLIYFQGNSAPDKSGLPSDRFSAERTGGSVSTLTIQRTQQEDSAVYLCASSFGMSNQPQHFGDGTRLSIL.

This clone was counted a single time. This rearrangement joins TRBV28 to TRBJ1-2, with D possibly matching TRBD1 (6 bases). The CDR3 runs 14 residues. Between the trimmed V and J ends, which lost 4 bases and 10 bases, there was a span of 19 bases. The V gene's germline CDR1 is MDHEN and CDR2 SYDVKM. CDR3 in DNA: TGTGCCAGCAGTTATCGGGGGCCGAGCATCGTCTACACCTTC. This translates into CASSYRGPSIVYTF.

This chain links TRBV11-2 with TRBJ1-1; 7 bases are shared with TRBD1. Germline V gives CDR1 SGHAT, CDR2 FQNNGV. Unmatched junction bases numbered 3, after V lost 2 bases and J lost 3 bases. CDR3 length equals 14 residues. The CDR3 DNA is TGTGCCAGCAGCTTACAGGGGGGGCACACTGAAGCTTTCTTT. Translated: CASSLQGGHTEAFF.

The rearrangement uses TRBV28 and TRBJ1-6; tentatively, D is TRBD1 (6 bases). V lost 4 bases, J lost 3 bases, and 13 bases lay in between. Germline V gene lookup returns CDR1 MDHEN and CDR2 SYDVKM. The CDR3 consists of 16 residues. The CDR3 region has the DNA TGTGCCAGCAGTTCATTAGGGGGGTACTATAATTCACCCCTCCACTTT. The encoded protein is CASSSLGGYYNSPLHF.

The V and J genes are TRBV5-1 and TRBJ1-4; D may be TRBD1 (5 bases). This CDR3 region has 16 residues. The ends were cut back, 0 bases at V and 3 bases at J, with 12 bases in the middle. Germline loops: CDR1 SGHRS, CDR2 YFSETQ. The CDR3 nucleotides read TGCGCCAGCAGCTTGGAAGGGACTTGGGCTAATGAAAAACTGTTTTTT. As protein: CASSLEGTWANEKLFF. Full variable domain (missing parts from reference TRBV5-1 and TRBJ1-4): KAGVTQTPRYLIKTRGQQVTLSCSPISGHRSVSWYQQTPGQGLQFLFEYFSETQRNKGNFPGRFSGRQFSNSRSEMNVSTLELGDSALYLCASSLEGTWANEKLFFGSGTQLSVL.

This rearrangement joins TRBV7-3 to TRBJ2-1; TRBD2 agrees at 7 bases. The CDR3 extends over 14 amino acids. Trimming removed 1 base from V and 5 bases from J; junction bases left unmatched: 2. Germline V gene data show CDR1 as SGHTA and CDR2 as FQGTGA. The CDR3 loop reads CASSLMGRDNEQFF. CDR3 coding DNA: TGTGCCAGCAGCTTAATGGGGAGGGACAATGAGCAGTTCTTC.

The chain recombines TRBV5-4 with TRBJ1-1, with a weak D call TRBD1 (5 bases). CDR1 and CDR2 (germline): SGHNT, YYREEE (reference sequence). CDR3 length: 16 residues. The V end was cut by 4 bases, the J end by 1 base, with 17 bases between. The CDR3 DNA reads TGTGCCAGCAGCCAAGAGAGGGGCAGAAAGAACACTGAAGCTTTCTTT. Its protein product is CASSQERGRKNTEAFF.

The chain's CDR3 is CASSIDVFRGGGYTF. DNA for the CDR3: TGTGCCAGTAGTATAGATGTTTTCAGGGGTGGTGGCTACACCTTC. V is TRBV19 and J is TRBJ1-2; a weak D match, TRBD1 (6 bases). V dropped 0 bases and J dropped 7 bases, with 15 bases sitting between them. CDR1 LNHDA and CDR2 SQIVND come from the germline V gene (reference sequence). The CDR3 consists of 15 residues.

This sequence joins TRBV18 and TRBJ1-1, with TRBD1 as a possible D gene (5 bases). V lost 3 bases to trimming and J lost 4 bases, with 9 bases between them. The CDR3 runs 13 residues. Germline values: CDR1 KGHSH, CDR2 LQKENI. CDR3 sequence: CASSPGTPTEAFF. Written as DNA, the CDR3 is TGTGCCAGCTCACCGGGGACTCCCACTGAAGCTTTCTTT.

The rearrangement uses TRBV5-1 and TRBJ2-1, with 9 bases fitting TRBD2. The V gene's germline CDR1 is SGHRS and CDR2 YFSETQ. There are 14 residues in the CDR3. The ends lost 6 bases at V and 2 bases at J; junction bases unmatched: 3. CDR3 sequence reads: CASNGGGAYNEQFF. The CDR3 DNA sequence: TGCGCCAGCAACGGCGGGGGGGCCTACAATGAGCAGTTCTTC. The complete variable domain, with remaining parts taken from reference TRBV5-1 and TRBJ2-1, reads KAGVTQTPRYLIKTRGQQVTLSCSPISGHRSVSWYQQTPGQGLQFLFEYFSETQRNKGNFPGRFSGRQFSNSRSEMNVSTLELGDSALYLCASNGGGAYNEQFFGPGTRLTVL.

This CDR3 is CATSRDLGATNYGYTF. In nucleotides, the CDR3 is TGTGCCACCAGCAGAGATTTGGGGGCTACTAACTATGGCTACACCTTC. The genes are TRBV15 and TRBJ1-2; a possible D gene is TRBD1 (6 bases). Trimming shortened V by 0 bases and J by 0 bases, and 11 bases separated the two germline ends. This CDR3 spans 16 amino acids. The germline V gene encodes CDR1 LNHNV and CDR2 YYDKDF (reference sequence). The full variable domain, in which reference TRBV15 and TRBJ1-2 provide the parts outside the CDR3, is DAMVIQNPRYQVTQFGKPVTLSCSQTLNHNVMYWYQQKSSQAPKLLFHYYDKDFNNEADTPDNFQSRRPNTSFCFLDIRSPGLGDTAMYLCATSRDLGATNYGYTFGSGTRLTVV.

In its sample, this clone was seen once. The chain is built from TRBV6-5 and TRBJ1-1, with D unclear. Germline CDR1 reads MNHEY; CDR2 reads SVGAGI. Trimming took off 3 bases at V and 1 base at J, with 6 bases between the two ends. The CDR3 is made up of 13 amino acids. Here the CDR3 DNA reads TGTGCCAGCAGTTATTTGGAGAACACTGAAGCTTTCTTT. This translates into CASSYLENTEAFF.

The chain joins TRBV7-3 to TRBJ1-1; D gene unclear. CDR1 and CDR2 from the germline V gene are SGHTA and FQGTGA. V lost 5 bases to trimming and J lost 4 bases, with 14 bases between them. The CDR3 has 14 amino acids. The CDR3 loop reads CASSQGGVATEAFF. For the CDR3, the DNA is TGTGCCAGCAGCCAAGGCGGGGTGGCCACTGAAGCTTTCTTT.

The CDR3 spells CASTPGRSTGELFF. In nucleotides, the CDR3 is TGTGCCAGTACCCCGGGACGTTCCACCGGGGAGCTGTTTTTT. V is TRBV19 and J is TRBJ2-2; either TRBD1 or TRBD2 may fit D (5 bases each). Germline CDR1 LNHDA, CDR2 SQIVND (reference sequence). V shed 7 bases and J shed 4 bases, with 13 bases lying between them. The CDR3 length is 14 residues.

The chain couples TRBV7-9 to TRBJ1-1; TRBD1 might be the D (6 bases). The V gene's germline CDR1 is SEHNR and CDR2 FQNEAQ (reference sequence). The CDR3 has 15 residues. V lost 4 bases and J 3 bases, leaving 15 bases between the germline ends. In DNA form, the CDR3 reads TGTGCCAGCAGCTCGATCGGGGGCGCGGACACTGAAGCTTTCTTT. Residues: CASSSIGGADTEAFF.

This clone has just one count. This chain joins TRBV6-5 and TRBJ1-5; unclear D gene. This CDR3 contains 12 residues. Germline V CDR1 and CDR2: MNHEY, SVGAGI. Trimming left V 0 bases short and J 6 bases short, with 3 bases between. CDR3 protein: CASSYSSQPQHF. CDR3 sequence (DNA): TGTGCCAGCAGTTACTCGAGTCAGCCCCAGCATTTT.

The J gene is TRBJ2-7, the V gene TRBV7-8; either TRBD1 or TRBD2 may supply D (6 bases each). This CDR3 is 11 amino acids long. V gave up 1 base and J gave up 9 bases, with 7 bases separating them. Germline values: CDR1 SGHVS, CDR2 FQNEAQ. CDR3 amino acids: CASSLGGAQYV. CDR3 DNA sequence: TGTGCCAGCAGCTTAGGGGGGGCGCAGTACGTC.

This rearrangement joins TRBV10-2 to TRBJ1-6, with TRBD1 identical over 7 bases. CDR3 size: 14 residues. Germline CDR1 and CDR2: WSHSY and SAAADI. The ends lost 3 bases at V and 10 bases at J; junction bases unmatched: 6. CDR3 nucleotides: TGCGCCAGCAGTGACCAGCAGGGGGACTCACCCCTCCACTTT. It yields the protein CASSDQQGDSPLHF.

The gene calls are TRBV7-9 and TRBJ1-5; possibly TRBD1 for D (5 bases). The germline CDR1 and CDR2 sequences are SEHNR and FQNEAQ (reference sequence). V lost 5 bases and J 5 bases, leaving 13 bases between the germline ends. This CDR3 comprises 14 residues. CDR3: CASSAMTADQPQHF. In nucleotides, the CDR3 is TGTGCCAGCAGCGCCATGACAGCCGATCAGCCCCAGCATTTT.

The chain employs TRBV9 and TRBJ1-1; D is unclear. Germline CDR1 SGDLS, CDR2 YYNGEE. The V gene lost 1 base and the J gene lost 3 bases, with 7 bases spanning the gap. The CDR3 loop spans 13 amino acids. Written as DNA, the CDR3 is TGTGCCAGCAGCGTATCCCCCGACACTGAAGCTTTCTTT. Translation gives CASSVSPDTEAFF.

The rearrangement links TRBV6-5 to TRBJ2-5; no reliable D call. The CDR3 has 15 amino acids. V was shortened by 5 bases and J by 2 bases, with 15 bases between the two germline ends. Germline values: CDR1 MNHEY, CDR2 SVGAGI. In DNA form, the CDR3 reads TGTGCCAGCAGTCGCTCATGGTCAGCTCAAGAGACCCAGTACTTC. Amino acid sequence: CASSRSWSAQETQYF.

This clone was picked up one time. The V gene is TRBV7-7, the J gene TRBJ2-1, with TRBD2 matching over 15 bases. Trimming removed 5 bases from V and 9 bases from J; junction bases left unmatched: 8. CDR3 length: 16 residues. Looked up from germline, CDR1 is SSHAT and CDR2 is FNYEAQ (reference sequence). CDR3 sequence (DNA): TGTGCCAGCAGCCGGGGACTAGCGGGGGGCCCAGTTGAGCAGTTCTTC. This translates into CASSRGLAGGPVEQFF.

This chain uses TRBV7-6 with TRBJ2-2; 7 positions agree with TRBD2. The CDR3 is 13 residues long. V dropped 5 bases and J dropped 4; count of bases not matched to a gene: 1. Looked up from germline, CDR1 is SGHVS and CDR2 is FNYEAQ. As DNA, the CDR3 is TGTGCCAGCAGCACGGGGGGCACCGGGGAGCTGTTTTTT. This encodes CASSTGGTGELFF.

This clone has a handful of counts. The genes are TRBV18 and TRBJ2-3; D is ambiguous. Germline lookup yields CDR1 KGHSH and CDR2 LQKENI. The CDR3 contains 13 residues. V shed 4 bases and J shed 5 bases, with 10 bases lying between them. CDR3 in DNA: TGTGCCAGCTCACTAATTAACGGAGATACGCAGTATTTT. This translates into CASSLINGDTQYF.